The clone carrying this T cell receptor beta chain was seen more than once but under ten times. These data belong to a study of blood T cell repertoires in COVID-19. Study background: Whether acute or convalescent, the COVID-19 samples came from the United States, Italy and Spain.

This CDR3 comprises 15 residues. V lost 2 bases, J lost 4 bases, and 4 bases stayed unmatched. Germline lookup yields CDR1 GTSNPN and CDR2 SVGIG (reference sequence). Per the study methods: Using reference gene primer amplification, nucleated cell counts were estimated. Data came from immunoSEQ multiplex PCR; TCRdb stores just in-frame clones and leaves some out. The V and J calls and clone size are taken from that table; D and trimming were inferred from the DNA. The sample holds fewer than 150,000 clones; about 87% are singletons and the top ten take 8% to 13%. This chain joins TRBV30 and TRBJ1-4; 10 positions agree with TRBD1. The sequenced material came from peripheral blood. This receptor was taken from a woman aged 80 or over with acute or convalescent COVID-19. CDR3 bases: TGTGCCTGGAGTCGACAGGGGGCGTATAATGAAAAACTGTTTTTT. Translation gives CAWSRQGAYNEKLFF.